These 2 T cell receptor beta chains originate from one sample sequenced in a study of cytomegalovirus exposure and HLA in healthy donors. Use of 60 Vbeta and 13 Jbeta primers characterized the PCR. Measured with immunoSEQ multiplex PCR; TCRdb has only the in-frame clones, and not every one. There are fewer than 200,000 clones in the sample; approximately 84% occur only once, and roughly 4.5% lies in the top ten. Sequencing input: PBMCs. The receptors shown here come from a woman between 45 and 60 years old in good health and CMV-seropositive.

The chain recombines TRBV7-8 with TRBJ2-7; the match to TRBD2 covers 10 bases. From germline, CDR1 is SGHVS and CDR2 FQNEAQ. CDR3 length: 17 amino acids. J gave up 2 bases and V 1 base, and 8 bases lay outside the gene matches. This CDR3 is CASSLDTSGTLTYEQYF. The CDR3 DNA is TGTGCCAGCAGCTTAGATACTAGCGGGACGCTAACCTACGAGCAGTACTTC. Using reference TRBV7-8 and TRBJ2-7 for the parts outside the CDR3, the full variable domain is GAGVSQSPRYKVAKRGQDVALRCDPISGHVSLFWYQQALGQGPEFLTYFQNEAQLDKSGLPSDRFFAERPEGSVSTLKIQRTQQEDSAVYLCASSLDTSGTLTYEQYFGPGTRLTVT.

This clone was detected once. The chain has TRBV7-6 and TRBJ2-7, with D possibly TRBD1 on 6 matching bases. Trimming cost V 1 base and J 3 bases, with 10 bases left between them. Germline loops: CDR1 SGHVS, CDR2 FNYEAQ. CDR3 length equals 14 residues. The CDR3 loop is CASSLEQGNYEQYF. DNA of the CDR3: TGTGCCAGCAGCTTAGAACAGGGCAACTACGAGCAGTACTTC.